The 19 T cell receptor beta chains in this list originate from one sample, sequenced in a study of T-cell reconstitution after alpha-beta-depleted transplantation in children. Preparation of the TCRbeta library involved a method that used unique molecular identifiers. TCRdb itself ran the PCR reads through MiXCR, one entry per CDR3 protein. There are some 460,000 distinct CDR3 sequences in the sample; roughly 15% occur only once, and roughly 27% lies in the top ten. The specimen comprised PBMCs, mostly from graft donor cells, sampled 360 days after TCRalphabeta/CD19-depleted stem cell transplant. These receptors all stem from a boy under three years old who had a stem cell transplant for Wiskott-Aldrich syndrome, so the T cells may come from the graft donor.

This clonotype was found a few times. V gene TRBV5-1 combines with J gene TRBJ2-3, with unresolved D. Looked up from germline, CDR1 is SGHRS and CDR2 is YFSETQ. The CDR3 is 15 amino acids. V lost 0 bases to trimming and J lost 1 base, with 9 bases between them. This CDR3 is CASSLVRAGTDTQYF. The CDR3 DNA follows: TGCGCCAGCAGCTTGGTTCGAGCCGGCACAGATACGCAGTATTTT.

V and J are TRBV15 and TRBJ2-7; 8 positions match TRBD2. The CDR3 extends over 16 amino acids. Germline CDR1 reads LNHNV; CDR2 reads YYDKDF (reference sequence). V was clipped by 4 bases and J by 4 bases; unmatched bases: 12. The CDR3 nucleotides read TGTGCCACCAGCACCCGAGCGGGAGTCCTGCGGTACGAGCAGTACTTC. It yields the protein CATSTRAGVLRYEQYF.

V gene TRBV20-1 combines with J gene TRBJ2-1, with 11 bases aligning to TRBD2. J lost 2 bases, V lost 3 bases, and 9 bases had no gene match. Looked up from germline, CDR1 is DFQATT and CDR2 is SNEGSKA (reference sequence). This CDR3 comprises 17 residues. The CDR3 coding sequence is TGCAGTGCTAGCTCGCCTAGCGGGAGGCCGGCCTACAATGAGCAGTTCTTC. This encodes CSASSPSGRPAYNEQFF.

The chain uses TRBV12-3 or TRBV12-4 and TRBJ2-2, with TRBD2 matching over 8 bases. V dropped 5 bases and J dropped 4; count of bases not matched to a gene: 9. CDR3 length: 16 residues. CDR3 protein: CASSLSRLAPTGELFF. The CDR3 nucleotides read TGTGCCAGCAGTCTTTCCAGACTAGCGCCCACCGGGGAGCTGTTTTTT.

The CDR3 loop reads CASSFEAGLKNIQYF. The CDR3, as DNA: TGTGCCAGCAGCTTCGAAGCGGGTTTGAAAAACATTCAGTACTTC. The J gene is TRBJ2-4, the V gene TRBV7-2, with a tentative D call TRBD2 (6 bases). The CDR3 totals 15 residues. The germline CDR1 and CDR2 sequences are SGHTA and FQGNSA. Trimming took 3 bases from V and 4 from J, leaving 13 bases between them.

This clonotype showed up just a few times. J is TRBJ2-3 and V is TRBV7-2, with D perhaps TRBD2 (5 bases). CDR1 SGHTA and CDR2 FQGNSA come from the germline V gene. Trimming took off 7 bases at V and 0 bases at J, with 8 bases between the two ends. CDR3 size: 13 residues. CDR3 amino acids: CASTCGSTDTQYF. CDR3 sequence (DNA): TGTGCCAGCACCTGCGGGAGCACAGATACGCAGTATTTT.

This clonotype was seen more than once but under ten times. This chain uses TRBV7-9 with TRBJ2-7, with D possibly TRBD2 on 5 matching bases. Trimming removed 5 bases from V and 4 bases from J, with 12 bases in between. Germline lookup yields CDR1 SEHNR and CDR2 FQNEAQ (reference sequence). The CDR3 sequence is 13 residues long. The CDR3 loop reads CASSHDYRYEQYF. CDR3 bases: TGTGCCAGCAGCCACGACTACCGATACGAGCAGTACTTC.

The chain carries TRBV12-3 or TRBV12-4 and TRBJ1-5; 8 nucleotides line up with TRBD1. This CDR3 spans 14 amino acids. The J segment lost 7 bases and the V segment lost 6 bases, leaving 8 bases of the junction unmatched. Here the CDR3 reads CASSRDRSVQPQHF. CDR3 nucleotide sequence: TGTGCCAGCAGCCGGGACAGGTCAGTCCAGCCCCAGCATTTT.

This clonotype was detected ten times or more. This chain joins TRBV7-9 and TRBJ2-1, with TRBD1 as a possible D gene (5 bases). From germline, CDR1 is SEHNR and CDR2 FQNEAQ (reference sequence). Trimming cost V 5 bases and J 8 bases, with 16 bases left between them. The length of the CDR3 is 14 residues. As DNA, the CDR3 is TGTGCCAGCAGCGTCAGGGCCCTTAGTTATGAGCAGTTCTTC. Its protein is CASSVRALSYEQFF.

V gene TRBV4-3 combines with J gene TRBJ2-7; TRBD2 is a possible D gene (5 bases). The CDR3 is 16 residues long. V was cut by 0 bases and J by 4 bases, with 16 bases left in between. The germline V gene encodes CDR1 LGHNA and CDR2 YSLEER. CDR3 protein: CASSQDLQASRYEQYF. CDR3 DNA sequence: TGCGCCAGCAGCCAAGATCTTCAGGCTAGCAGGTACGAGCAGTACTTC.

This clonotype was seen only a few times. The chain couples TRBV7-8 to TRBJ2-7, with TRBD2 matching over 11 bases. The germline V gene encodes CDR1 SGHVS and CDR2 FQNEAQ. J lost 5 bases, V lost 2 bases, and 14 bases had no gene match. The CDR3 is 18 amino acids. The DNA for the CDR3 is TGTGCCAGCAGCTTAATAGGGCTAATGGCTAGCGGGGGGCACGAGCAGTACTTC. Amino acid sequence: CASSLIGLMASGGHEQYF.

This clonotype has a count of ten or more. The chain recombines TRBV7-9 with TRBJ2-5, with D unresolved. Trimming took off 5 bases at V and 0 bases at J, with 13 bases between the two ends. This CDR3 comprises 15 residues. CDR1 and CDR2 from the germline V gene are SEHNR and FQNEAQ (reference sequence). CDR3 residues: CASSLGNRYQETQYF. The DNA of the CDR3 is TGTGCCAGCAGCCTGGGGAACCGATACCAAGAGACCCAGTACTTC.

The rearrangement joins TRBV28 to TRBJ2-7; 7 bases fit TRBD1. The ends lost 4 bases at V and 2 bases at J; junction bases unmatched: 5. This CDR3 has 14 amino acids. Germline CDR1 reads MDHEN; CDR2 reads SYDVKM. The CDR3 bases are TGTGCCAGCAGTTCGGGACAGCCCACCTACGAGCAGTACTTC. It encodes CASSSGQPTYEQYF.

This clonotype has just a few counts. The chain couples TRBV11-1 to TRBJ2-5; no clear D gene. The CDR3 covers 14 residues. V lost 2 bases and J lost 0, with 7 bases in between. Per germline, CDR1 SGHAT and CDR2 FQDESV (reference sequence). This CDR3 reads CASSLSQHQETQYF. The CDR3 DNA follows: TGTGCCAGCAGCTTATCCCAGCACCAAGAGACCCAGTACTTC.

In its sample, this clonotype was seen once. This chain joins TRBV10-3 and TRBJ2-3; D possibly uses TRBD1 or TRBD2 (6 bases each). Germline assignment: CDR1 ENHRY and CDR2 SYGVKD. The length of the CDR3 is 15 residues. The V and J ends lost 10 bases and 4 bases respectively, with 21 bases between them. CDR3 sequence: CATSDVGGHADTQYF. DNA for the CDR3: TGTGCCACATCGGATGTGGGGGGACACGCAGATACGCAGTATTTT.

This clonotype was found a few times. This chain connects TRBV6-5 to TRBJ1-1; 8 nucleotides align to TRBD1. Germline V gene data show CDR1 as MNHEY and CDR2 as SVGAGI. This CDR3 is built from 17 residues. The trim removed 6 bases at V and 1 base at J, leaving 13 bases unmatched. The CDR3 loop reads CASSLTGTGDWNTEAFF. CDR3 coding DNA: TGTGCCAGCAGCCTGACCGGGACAGGAGATTGGAACACTGAAGCTTTCTTT.

The V call is TRBV15, the J call TRBJ1-4; possibly TRBD1 for D (5 bases). This CDR3 spans 13 amino acids. Germline V gene data show CDR1 as LNHNV and CDR2 as YYDKDF (reference sequence). V was pared by 1 base and J by 5 bases, with 5 bases between. The CDR3 sequence: CATSRGGNEKLFF. For the CDR3, the DNA is TGTGCCACCAGCAGAGGGGGGAATGAAAAACTGTTTTTT.

The chain is built from TRBV3-1 and TRBJ2-1; 8 bases are a match to TRBD2. J lost 7 bases, V lost 2 bases, and 7 bases had no gene match. Germline CDR1 reads LGHDT; CDR2 reads YNNKEL (reference sequence). This CDR3 region has 15 residues. The CDR3 spells CASSQSLAGLNEQFF. The CDR3 DNA is TGTGCCAGCAGCCAAAGCCTAGCGGGCTTAAATGAGCAGTTCTTC.

The chain uses TRBV20-1 and TRBJ2-7, with D tentatively TRBD2 (5 bases). V lost 6 bases, J lost 5 bases, and 14 bases lay in between. The CDR3 covers 12 residues. Germline assignment: CDR1 DFQATT and CDR2 SNEGSKA (reference sequence). In DNA, the CDR3 is TGCAGTGCCGGCGGGCCCCTCGACGAGCAGTACTTC. It yields the protein CSAGGPLDEQYF.